These 24 T cell receptor beta chains were sequenced from one sample in a study of blood T cell repertoires in COVID-19. Sequenced by immunoSEQ multiplex PCR; TCRdb stores in-frame clones only, minus some. The sample records about 120,000 clones, roughly 90% being singletons. Sample: peripheral blood. These receptors came from a woman aged 60-75 years with COVID-19, enrolled during active disease.

The sample holds many counts of this clone. The chain links TRBV6-5 to TRBJ2-3; 8 bases agree with TRBD1. The CDR3 loop spans 14 amino acids. Germline assignment: CDR1 MNHEY and CDR2 SVGAGI. V lost 5 bases, J lost 2 bases, and 3 bases stayed unmatched. The CDR3, as DNA: TGTGCCAGCAGTACGGGACAGGTCACAGATACGCAGTATTTT. This sequence encodes CASSTGQVTDTQYF.

This chain's CDR3 is CASSETAEQYF. The CDR3 DNA follows: TGCGCCAGCAGTGAGACAGCCGAGCAGTACTTC. This chain joins TRBV10-1 and TRBJ2-7; no clear D gene. The V gene's germline CDR1 is WNHNN and CDR2 SYGVQD (reference sequence). Trimming left V 2 bases short and J 6 bases short, with 5 bases between. The CDR3 contains 11 residues.

The chain recombines TRBV11-3 with TRBJ2-2; D uncertain. Trimming removed 1 base at V and 0 bases at J, with 6 bases between. This CDR3 is 15 amino acids long. Germline V CDR1 and CDR2: SGHNT, YENEEA. CDR3 in amino acids: CASSLGAPNTGELFF. In DNA, the CDR3 is TGTGCCAGCAGCTTAGGGGCCCCGAACACCGGGGAGCTGTTTTTT.

The gene calls are TRBV7-2 and TRBJ1-3, with D hard to call. This CDR3 spans 14 amino acids. Per the germline V gene, CDR1 is SGHTA and CDR2 is FQGNSA. Trimming left V 6 bases short and J 0 bases short, with 9 bases between. The DNA for the CDR3 is TGTGCCAGCAGGGAGCCAGCCTCTGGAAACACCATATATTTT. It encodes CASREPASGNTIYF. Full variable domain (rest looked up from reference TRBV7-2 and TRBJ1-3): GAGVSQSPSNKVTEKGKDVELRCDPISGHTALYWYRQSLGQGLEFLIYFQGNSAPDKSGLPSDRFSAERTGGSVSTLTIQRTQQEDSAVYLCASREPASGNTIYFGEGSWLTVV.

This clone was found a few times. This sequence joins TRBV2 and TRBJ2-2; TRBD1 aligns across 7 bases. Germline V gene lookup returns CDR1 SNHLY and CDR2 FYNNEI. V lost 7 bases, J lost 0 bases, and 5 bases stayed unmatched. This CDR3 contains 15 residues. The CDR3 protein is CASIGTATNTGELFF. The CDR3, as DNA: TGTGCCAGCATAGGGACAGCCACGAACACCGGGGAGCTGTTTTTT.

The rearrangement links TRBV29-1 to TRBJ2-5; 10 bases align to TRBD2. The CDR3 covers 15 residues. CDR1 and CDR2 from the germline V gene are SQVTM and ANQGSEA. The CDR3 sequence is CSAAGGPPVQETQYF. The CDR3 DNA is TGCAGTGCAGCGGGGGGGCCTCCAGTCCAAGAGACCCAGTACTTC.

The rearrangement links TRBV13 to TRBJ2-1; 11 bases fit TRBD2. CDR3 size: 16 residues. Germline V CDR1 and CDR2: PRHDT, FYEKMQ (reference sequence). The V gene end was trimmed by 0 bases and the J gene end by 15 bases; junction bases not matched to a gene: 13. DNA for the CDR3: TGTGCCAGCAGCTTAGGCACCGGGACTAGCGGCCCGCCAGGGTTCTTC. Its protein is CASSLGTGTSGPPGFF.

J is TRBJ1-1 and V is TRBV5-1, with no clear D. Germline V gives CDR1 SGHRS, CDR2 YFSETQ. The CDR3 extends over 12 amino acids. The V end was cut by 6 bases, the J end by 1 base, with 7 bases between. CDR3 nucleotides: TGCGCCAGCACCGCGGAGAACACTGAAGCTTTCTTT. Translating gives CASTAENTEAFF.

This clone was counted once. The chain couples TRBV4-2 to TRBJ2-4; 8 bases line up with TRBD1. V lost 4 bases to trimming and J lost 0 bases; unmatched junction nucleotides: 8. This CDR3 spans 17 amino acids. Germline V CDR1 and CDR2: LGHNA, YNFKEQ. CDR3 coding DNA: TGTGCCAGCAGCCGTGGACAGGGATTTGTAGCCAAAAACATTCAGTACTTC. Protein product: CASSRGQGFVAKNIQYF.

V and J are TRBV7-2 and TRBJ2-7; D is ambiguous. CDR1 SGHTA and CDR2 FQGNSA come from the germline V gene. V was cut by 5 bases and J by 3 bases, with 8 bases left in between. There are 12 residues in the CDR3. CDR3 sequence: CASSPGLYEQYF. The CDR3 DNA reads as TGTGCCAGCAGCCCGGGTCTCTACGAGCAGTACTTC.

The chain carries TRBV10-3 and TRBJ1-1, with TRBD1 matching 8 bases. The CDR3 covers 15 residues. The V segment lost 6 bases and the J segment 0 bases; nucleotides outside the gene matches: 6. Germline V gene sequence: CDR1 ENHRY, CDR2 SYGVKD. CDR3 DNA sequence: TGTGCCATCAGACCTCAGGGGGCTCTGAACACTGAAGCTTTCTTT. Translated: CAIRPQGALNTEAFF.

The chain has TRBV6-5 and TRBJ2-6; TRBD1 might be the D (5 bases). The germline CDR1 and CDR2 sequences are MNHEY and SVGAGI. The CDR3 has 16 amino acids. Deletions cut 0 bases from V and 2 bases from J, with 8 bases between. The CDR3 is CASSYSIGAGANVLTF. The CDR3 DNA is TGTGCCAGCAGTTACTCGATAGGGGCTGGGGCCAACGTCCTGACTTTC.

The chain has TRBV19 and TRBJ1-5; D not certain. The CDR3 is 12 amino acids. Trimming removed 6 bases from V and 3 bases from J, with 6 bases in between. Germline V lookup: CDR1 LNHDA, CDR2 SQIVND (reference sequence). The chain's CDR3 is CASSQINQPQHF. The CDR3 DNA reads TGTGCCAGTAGCCAGATCAATCAGCCCCAGCATTTT.

The chain is built from TRBV6-6 and TRBJ2-1, with TRBD1 identical over 8 bases. This CDR3 comprises 14 residues. The V and J ends lost 5 bases and 9 bases, in that order; junction bases with no gene match: 9. Germline V CDR1 and CDR2: MNHNY, SVGAGI (reference sequence). DNA for the CDR3: TGTGCCAGCAGTATCGGACAGGGACGGGGTGAGCAGTTCTTC. Translated, it gives CASSIGQGRGEQFF.

This CDR3 is CASSMSGPQETQYF. For the CDR3, the DNA is TGTGCCAGCAGCATGAGCGGGCCCCAAGAGACCCAGTACTTC. The V gene is TRBV7-3, the J gene TRBJ2-5; possible D gene TRBD2, 6 bases. Looked up from germline, CDR1 is SGHTA and CDR2 is FQGTGA. V dropped 5 bases and J dropped 1 base, with 11 bases sitting between them. The CDR3 covers 14 residues. Variable domain in full (rest from reference TRBV7-3 and TRBJ2-5): GAGVSQTPSNKVTEKGKYVELRCDPISGHTALYWYRQSLGQGPEFLIYFQGTGAADDSGLPNDRFFAVRPEGSVSTLKIQRTERGDSAVYLCASSMSGPQETQYFGPGTRLLVL.

The chain has TRBV30 and TRBJ1-6; weak D call: TRBD1 (6 bases). Trimming pared 4 bases from V and 6 bases from J, leaving 19 bases between. The germline CDR1 and CDR2 sequences are GTSNPN and SVGIG (reference sequence). The CDR3 runs to 16 residues. The CDR3 bases are TGTGCCTGGAAAAGACAGAGGGACACAAGTAATTCACCCCTCCACTTT. Translated: CAWKRQRDTSNSPLHF.

J is TRBJ2-1 and V is TRBV7-3; 9 positions match TRBD2. CDR3 size: 14 residues. The J segment lost 6 bases and the V segment lost 5 bases, leaving 5 bases of the junction unmatched. CDR1 and CDR2 from the germline V gene are SGHTA and FQGTGA. For the CDR3, the DNA is TGTGCCAGCAGCGTTAGCGGGAGATTCAATGAGCAGTTCTTC. Residues: CASSVSGRFNEQFF.

V is TRBV20-1 and J is TRBJ2-5; weak D call: TRBD1 (5 bases). In germline, CDR1 is DFQATT, CDR2 SNEGSKA (reference sequence). Trimming cost V 3 bases and J 4 bases, with 12 bases left between them. The CDR3 spans 13 residues. CDR3 bases: TGCAGTGCTAGTGTTACAGGCCGAGAGACCCAGTACTTC. It yields the protein CSASVTGRETQYF.

This chain uses TRBV19 with TRBJ2-3; 8 nucleotides align to TRBD1. The CDR3 is 15 residues long. Germline-derived CDR1 and CDR2 are LNHDA and SQIVND (reference sequence). The V and J ends lost 5 bases and 2 bases, in that order; junction bases with no gene match: 6. CDR3 sequence (DNA): TGTGCCAGTAGTGGACAGGGCCCTAACACAGATACGCAGTATTTT. Amino acid sequence: CASSGQGPNTDTQYF.

The chain couples TRBV5-1 to TRBJ2-3, with D possibly TRBD1 on 6 matching bases. The CDR3 covers 17 residues. Trimming cost V 9 bases and J 0 bases, with 23 bases left between them. Germline V lookup: CDR1 SGHRS, CDR2 YFSETQ. The CDR3 coding sequence is TGCGCCACCGGCGCGGGTGCCGGGACACTAAGCACAGATACGCAGTATTTT. Protein: CATGAGAGTLSTDTQYF.

The gene calls are TRBV11-3 and TRBJ2-1; TRBD1 agrees at 7 bases. Trimming removed 5 bases from V and 10 bases from J; junction bases left unmatched: 5. This CDR3 region has 12 residues. Germline lookup yields CDR1 SGHNT and CDR2 YENEEA. CDR3 amino acids: CASSIGQAEQFF. CDR3 sequence (DNA): TGTGCCAGCAGCATCGGACAGGCCGAGCAGTTCTTC.

This clone was detected once. The chain recombines TRBV3-1 (or the pseudogene TRBV3-2) with TRBJ2-1, with TRBD2 matching over 8 bases. The trim removed 1 base at V and 4 bases at J, leaving 6 bases unmatched. CDR3 length: 16 residues. Germline assignment: CDR1 LGHDT and CDR2 YNNKEL (reference sequence). Here the CDR3 reads CASSQGVPSGYNEQFF. The CDR3 nucleotides are TGTGCCAGCAGCCAAGGAGTCCCTAGCGGGTACAATGAGCAGTTCTTC.

This clone was counted between two and nine times. Here the CDR3 DNA reads TGTGCCAGCAGTATTGGGACAGTCGCCCAGCATTTT. Residues: CASSIGTVAQHF. This chain links TRBV6-2 or TRBV6-3 with TRBJ1-5, with TRBD1 identical over 7 bases. Trimming at V came to 5 bases and at J to 11 bases, leaving 6 bases not matched to a gene. The CDR3 length is 12 residues. In germline, CDR1 is MNHEY, CDR2 SVGEGT.

This clone was counted only a few times. The J gene is TRBJ1-5, the V gene TRBV10-1; D remains ambiguous. V was shortened by 10 bases and J by 0 bases, with 13 bases between the two germline ends. The CDR3 contains 14 residues. Per the germline V gene, CDR1 is WNHNN and CDR2 is SYGVQD (reference sequence). In DNA, the CDR3 is TGCGCCACCGAGGGCAGTCATAGCAATCAGCCCCAGCATTTT. This codes for CATEGSHSNQPQHF.